These T cell receptor beta chains were read from a single sample in a study of T cell repertoires in ileal Crohn's disease. TCRdb keeps only in-frame clones here, not all; method: immunoSEQ multiplex PCR. The repertoire holds 6,500 or so clones, with 74% as singletons. The sample was ileal tissue. The receptor set was obtained from an adult with Crohn's disease. Each CDR3 is given without its conserved first and last residue. Fields, in order: CDR3 protein, J gene, clone size, V gene, D gene, CDR3 length. D genes are given only for firm matches. Not every row has a clone size; where given, it reads once, few, many or a size class.

CDR3 protein: ASSRRLAKGQPQH
J gene: TRBJ1-5
clone size: NA
V gene: TRBV28
D gene: NA
CDR3 length: 13

CDR3 protein: ASSYTRRETQY
J gene: TRBJ2-5
clone size: few
V gene: TRBV6-5
D gene: NA
CDR3 length: 11

CDR3 protein: ASSFHLGTGTYEQY
J gene: TRBJ2-7
clone size: once
V gene: TRBV11-2
D gene: TRBD1
CDR3 length: 14

CDR3 protein: ASSPAGLLGQPQH
J gene: TRBJ1-5
clone size: NA
V gene: TRBV7-3
D gene: NA
CDR3 length: 13

CDR3 protein: ASSGYRKRTGVEKLF
J gene: TRBJ1-4
clone size: NA
V gene: TRBV10-1
D gene: TRBD1
CDR3 length: 15

CDR3 protein: ASSPTIAGAGEQY
J gene: TRBJ2-7
clone size: few
V gene: TRBV19
D gene: TRBD2
CDR3 length: 13

CDR3 protein: ASSQLAGEHPGANVLT
J gene: TRBJ2-6
clone size: NA
V gene: TRBV4-1
D gene: NA
CDR3 length: 16

CDR3 protein: ASSPGSNQPQH
J gene: TRBJ1-5
clone size: NA
V gene: TRBV6-5
D gene: NA
CDR3 length: 11

CDR3 protein: ASSLGTTYEQY
J gene: TRBJ2-7
clone size: NA
V gene: TRBV7-8
D gene: NA
CDR3 length: 11

CDR3 protein: ASSSAGGPLSGELF
J gene: TRBJ2-2
clone size: NA
V gene: TRBV19
D gene: TRBD2
CDR3 length: 14

CDR3 protein: ASSTSGTGGDTIY
J gene: TRBJ1-3
clone size: NA
V gene: TRBV7-2
D gene: TRBD1
CDR3 length: 13